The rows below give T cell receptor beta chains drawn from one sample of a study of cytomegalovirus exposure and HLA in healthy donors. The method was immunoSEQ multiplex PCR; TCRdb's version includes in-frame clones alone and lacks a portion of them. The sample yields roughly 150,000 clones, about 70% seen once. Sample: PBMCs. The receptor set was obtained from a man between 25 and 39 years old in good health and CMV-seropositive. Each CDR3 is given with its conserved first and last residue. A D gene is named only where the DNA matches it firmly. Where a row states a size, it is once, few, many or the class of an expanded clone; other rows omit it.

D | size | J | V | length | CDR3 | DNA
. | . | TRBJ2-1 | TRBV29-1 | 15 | CSVEDLWAYYNEQFF | TGCAGCGTTGAAGATCTCTGGGCATACTACAATGAGCAGTTCTTC
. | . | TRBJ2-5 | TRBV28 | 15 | CASSPGERRGETQYF | TGTGCCAGCAGTCCCGGGGAGCGGAGAGGGGAGACCCAGTACTTC
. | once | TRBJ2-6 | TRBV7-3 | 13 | CASSQQGTAVLTF | TGTGCCAGCAGCCAACAGGGGACTGCCGTCCTGACTTTC
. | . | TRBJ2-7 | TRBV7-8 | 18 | CASSLASPSGLSSYEQYF | TGTGCCAGCAGCTTAGCCTCTCCGTCAGGTCTTAGCTCCTACGAGCAGTACTTC
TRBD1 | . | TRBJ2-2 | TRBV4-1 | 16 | CASSRGTGGNTGELFF | TGCGCCAGCAGCCGTGGGACAGGGGGGAACACCGGGGAGCTGTTTTTT
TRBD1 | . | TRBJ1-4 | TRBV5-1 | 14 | CASSLGQGNEKLFF | TGCGCCAGCAGCCTGGGACAGGGAAATGAAAAACTGTTTTTT
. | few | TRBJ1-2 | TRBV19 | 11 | CASSMPSGYTF | TGTGCCAGTAGTATGCCCAGTGGCTACACCTTC
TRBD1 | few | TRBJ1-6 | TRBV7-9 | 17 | CASSLAGTGGLNSPLHF | TGTGCCAGCAGCTTAGCGGGGACAGGGGGCCTAAATTCACCCCTCCACTTT
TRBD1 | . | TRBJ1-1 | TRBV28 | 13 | CASLGTGNTEAFF | TGTGCCAGCCTAGGGACAGGCAACACTGAAGCTTTCTTT
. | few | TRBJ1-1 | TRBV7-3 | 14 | CASSLMGADPEAFF | TGTGCCAGCAGCTTAATGGGGGCAGACCCCGAAGCTTTCTTT
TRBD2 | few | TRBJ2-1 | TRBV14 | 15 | CASSRGLAGGDEQFF | TGTGCCAGCAGCCGGGGACTAGCGGGAGGGGATGAGCAGTTCTTC
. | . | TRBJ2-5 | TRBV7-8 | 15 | CASSLVRVFGETQYF | TGTGCCAGCAGCTTAGTGAGGGTTTTTGGAGAGACCCAGTACTTC
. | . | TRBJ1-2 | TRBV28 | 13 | CASSPQGSYGYTF | TGTGCCAGCAGCCCTCAGGGTAGCTATGGCTACACCTTC
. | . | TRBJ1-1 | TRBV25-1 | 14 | CASSSRTANTEAFF | TGTGCCAGCAGTTCCCGTACAGCTAACACTGAAGCTTTCTTT
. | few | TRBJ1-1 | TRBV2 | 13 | CASRQGLFTEAFF | TGTGCCAGCAGACAGGGATTATTCACTGAAGCTTTCTTT
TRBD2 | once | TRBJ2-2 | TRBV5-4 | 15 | CASSPRTSGLGELFF | TGTGCCAGCAGCCCCCGGACTAGCGGGCTCGGGGAGCTGTTTTTT
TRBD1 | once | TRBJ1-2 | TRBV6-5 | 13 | CASSRTGDYGYTF | TGTGCCAGCAGTAGGACAGGGGACTATGGCTACACCTTC
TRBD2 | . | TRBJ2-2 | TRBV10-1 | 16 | CASSELLAGAGGELFF | TGCGCCAGCAGTGAGTTACTAGCGGGAGCCGGCGGGGAGCTGTTTTTT
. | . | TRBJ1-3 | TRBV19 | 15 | CASSIGRAAGNTIYF | TGTGCCAGTAGTATAGGGCGGGCGGCTGGAAACACCATATATTTT
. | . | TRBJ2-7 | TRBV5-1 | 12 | CASSPQGYEQYF | TGCGCCAGCAGCCCGCAGGGCTACGAGCAGTACTTC
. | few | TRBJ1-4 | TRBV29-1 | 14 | CSARNRVLNEKLFF | TGCAGCGCTCGGAACCGGGTCCTTAATGAAAAACTGTTTTTT
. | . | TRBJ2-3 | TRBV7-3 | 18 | CASSLIAPGAGEGDTQYF | TGTGCCAGCAGCTTAATTGCCCCGGGGGCGGGAGAAGGAGATACGCAGTATTTT
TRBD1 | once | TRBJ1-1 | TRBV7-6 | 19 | CASSLSPRDREPMNTEAFF | TGTGCCAGCAGCTTATCCCCCCGGGACAGGGAACCTATGAACACTGAAGCTTTCTTT
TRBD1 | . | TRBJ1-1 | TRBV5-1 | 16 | CASSRGQGAMNTEAFF | TGCGCCAGCAGTCGAGGACAGGGGGCAATGAACACTGAAGCTTTCTTT
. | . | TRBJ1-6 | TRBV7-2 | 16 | CASSSPGGGIHSPLHF | TGTGCCAGCAGCTCCCCCGGGGGGGGGATACATTCACCCCTCCACTTT
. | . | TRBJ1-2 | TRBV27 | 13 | CASSFGRNYGYTF | TGTGCCAGCAGTTTTGGCAGGAACTATGGCTACACCTTC
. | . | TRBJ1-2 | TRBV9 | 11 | CASSVEYRYTF | TGTGCCAGCAGCGTAGAGTACAGATACACCTTC
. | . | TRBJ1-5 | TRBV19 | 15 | CASSITGTTNQPQHF | TGTGCCAGTAGTATCACCGGGACTACCAATCAGCCCCAGCATTTT
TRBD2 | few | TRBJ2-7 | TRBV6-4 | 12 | CACSGKPYEQYF | TGTGCGTGCAGCGGGAAGCCCTACGAGCAGTACTTC
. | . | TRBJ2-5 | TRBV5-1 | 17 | CASSSRPGLYNDGTQYF | TGCGCCAGCAGCTCCCGTCCAGGACTTTACAATGACGGGACCCAGTACTTC
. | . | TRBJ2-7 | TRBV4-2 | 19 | CASSPGPGRPTTNSYEQYF | TGTGCCAGCAGCCCCGGGCCGGGGAGGCCAACCACGAATTCTTACGAGCAGTACTTC
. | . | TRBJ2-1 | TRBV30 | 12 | CAWSLNYNEQFF | TGTGCCTGGAGTCTAAACTACAATGAGCAGTTCTTC
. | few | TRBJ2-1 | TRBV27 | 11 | CASSFSHEQFF | TGTGCCAGCAGTTTCTCTCATGAGCAGTTCTTC
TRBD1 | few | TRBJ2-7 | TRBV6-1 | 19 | CASSEFTGQGTPFNYEQYF | TGTGCCAGCAGTGAATTCACGGGACAGGGGACCCCCTTCAACTACGAGCAGTACTTC
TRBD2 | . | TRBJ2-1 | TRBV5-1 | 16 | CASSLGLAGSHNEQFF | TGCGCCAGCAGCTTGGGCCTAGCGGGTTCGCACAATGAGCAGTTCTTC
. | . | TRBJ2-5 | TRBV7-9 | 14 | CASSLAHTERTQYF | TGTGCCAGCAGCTTAGCACACACGGAGCGGACCCAGTACTTC
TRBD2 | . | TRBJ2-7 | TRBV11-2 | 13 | CASAYGRSYEQYF | TGTGCCAGCGCTTACGGGAGGTCCTACGAGCAGTACTTC
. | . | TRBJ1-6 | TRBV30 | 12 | CAWKQLNSPLHF | TGTGCCTGGAAACAGTTAAATTCACCCCTCCACTTT
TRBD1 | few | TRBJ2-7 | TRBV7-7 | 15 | CASSRGQGRSYEQYF | TGTGCCAGCAGCCGAGGACAGGGTCGTTCCTACGAGCAGTACTTC
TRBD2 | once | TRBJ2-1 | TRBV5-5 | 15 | CASSPTSGSRNEQFF | TGTGCCAGCAGCCCTACAAGCGGGAGTAGGAATGAGCAGTTCTTC
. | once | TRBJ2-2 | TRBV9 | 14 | CASSVRDITGELFF | TGTGCCAGCAGCGTCAGGGACATCACCGGGGAGCTGTTTTTT
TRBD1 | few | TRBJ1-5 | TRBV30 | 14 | CAWSGGQYNQPQHF | TGTGCCTGGAGTGGGGGACAGTACAATCAGCCCCAGCATTTT
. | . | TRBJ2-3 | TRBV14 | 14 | CASSQVVPTDTQYF | TGTGCCAGCAGCCAAGTCGTCCCCACAGATACGCAGTATTTT
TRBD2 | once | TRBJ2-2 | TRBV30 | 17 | CAWSVLASGSGTGELFF | TGTGCCTGGAGTGTACTCGCTAGCGGGAGTGGCACCGGGGAGCTGTTTTTT
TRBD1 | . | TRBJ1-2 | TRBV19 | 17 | CASSIIGQGAWGYGYTF | TGTGCCAGTAGTATCATAGGACAGGGGGCGTGGGGCTATGGCTACACCTTC
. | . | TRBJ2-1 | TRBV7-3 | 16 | CASSLTRDLTYNEQFF | TGTGCCAGCAGCTTAACGCGAGACTTGACTTACAATGAGCAGTTCTTC
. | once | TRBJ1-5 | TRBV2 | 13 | CASRAELSQPQHF | TGTGCCAGCAGAGCGGAATTGAGTCAGCCCCAGCATTTT
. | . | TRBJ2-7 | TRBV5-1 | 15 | CASSLAGESSYEQYF | TGCGCCAGCAGCTTGGCCGGGGAAAGCTCCTACGAGCAGTACTTC
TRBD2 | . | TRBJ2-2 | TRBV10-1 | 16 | CASSGTSGRRDGELFF | TGCGCCAGCAGTGGGACTAGCGGGAGAAGGGACGGGGAGCTGTTTTTT
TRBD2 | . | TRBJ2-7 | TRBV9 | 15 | CASSVEGGSSYEQYF | TGTGCCAGCAGCGTAGAGGGCGGGAGTTCCTACGAGCAGTACTTC
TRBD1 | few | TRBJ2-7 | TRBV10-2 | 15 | CASSNPGQGNYEQYF | TGCGCCAGCAGTAATCCGGGACAGGGAAACTACGAGCAGTACTTC
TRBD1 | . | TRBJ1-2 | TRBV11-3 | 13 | CASSLQGNYGYTF | TGTGCCAGCAGCCTACAGGGGAACTATGGCTACACCTTC
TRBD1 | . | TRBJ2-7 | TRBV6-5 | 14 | CASSGGQGNDEQYF | TGTGCCAGCAGTGGGGGACAGGGTAACGACGAGCAGTACTTC
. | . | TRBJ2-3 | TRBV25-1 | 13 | CASRRGGTDTQYF | TGTGCCAGCAGGCGGGGAGGCACAGATACGCAGTATTTT
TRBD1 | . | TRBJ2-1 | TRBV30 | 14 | CAFFGQEGYNEQFF | TGTGCCTTCTTCGGACAGGAAGGTTACAATGAGCAGTTCTTC
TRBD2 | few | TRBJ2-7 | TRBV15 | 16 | CATSRKTGGNSYEQYF | TGTGCCACCAGCAGAAAAACCGGGGGGAACTCCTACGAGCAGTACTTC
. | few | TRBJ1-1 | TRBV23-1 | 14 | CASSRGGGSTEAFF | TGCGCCAGCTCCCGTGGGGGAGGGAGCACTGAAGCTTTCTTT
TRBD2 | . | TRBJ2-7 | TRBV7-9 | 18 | CASSLPGQGTSGIYEQYF | TGTGCCAGCAGCTTACCGGGACAGGGGACTAGCGGGATCTACGAGCAGTACTTC
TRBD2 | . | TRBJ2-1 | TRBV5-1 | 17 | CASSPGLAGGPYNEQFF | TGCGCCAGCAGCCCGGGACTAGCGGGAGGGCCCTACAATGAGCAGTTCTTC
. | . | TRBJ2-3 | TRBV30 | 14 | CAWSKDRQTDTQYF | TGTGCCTGGAGTAAAGATAGACAAACAGATACGCAGTATTTT